The 14 T cell receptor beta chains below all came from one sample that was sequenced in a study of cytomegalovirus exposure and HLA in healthy donors. The PCR ran on 60 Vbeta and 13 Jbeta primers. Repertoires were generated with immunoSEQ multiplex PCR, while TCRdb's copy carries only in-frame clones and drops some. The sample lists around 80,000 clones; 62% were seen once. The sample consisted of PBMCs. The origin of the receptors is a male donor in good health and CMV-seropositive.

The chain is built from TRBV27 and TRBJ2-3; 8 positions agree with TRBD2. Germline V lookup: CDR1 MNHEY, CDR2 SMNVEV (reference sequence). V shed 6 bases, J shed 5 bases, and the junction held 10 bases outside the gene matches. The CDR3 is 15 residues long. This chain's CDR3 is CASSPGGERLDTQYF. CDR3 DNA: TGTGCCAGCAGCCCGGGGGGGGAGCGGTTAGATACGCAGTATTTT.

V is TRBV19 and J is TRBJ2-3, with 7 bases that match TRBD1. This CDR3 is 16 amino acids long. Germline values: CDR1 LNHDA, CDR2 SQIVND (reference sequence). V shed 6 bases, J shed 0 bases, and the junction held 9 bases outside the gene matches. Written as DNA, the CDR3 is TGTGCCAGTAGCACCCAGGGGACAGTTAGCACAGATACGCAGTATTTT. As protein: CASSTQGTVSTDTQYF.

The chain joins TRBV9 to TRBJ2-7; unclear D gene. There are 15 residues in the CDR3. The V gene's germline CDR1 is SGDLS and CDR2 YYNGEE. The ends were cut back, 0 bases at V and 0 bases at J, with 10 bases in the middle. CDR3 coding DNA: TGTGCCAGCAGCGTAGGACAATCAGACTCCTACGAGCAGTACTTC. Translated, it gives CASSVGQSDSYEQYF. Full variable domain (rest looked up from reference TRBV9 and TRBJ2-7): DSGVTQTPKHLITATGQRVTLRCSPRSGDLSVYWYQQSLDQGLQFLIQYYNGEERAKGNILERFSAQQFPDLHSELNLSSLELGDSALYFCASSVGQSDSYEQYFGPGTRLTVT.

The chain has TRBV7-3 and TRBJ2-1, with 10 nucleotides matching TRBD2. This CDR3 is built from 14 residues. Germline assignment: CDR1 SGHTA and CDR2 FQGTGA. The junction had 1 base not matched to a gene; V was cut back by 5 bases and J by 3 bases. CDR3 residues: CASSVAGGYNEQFF. The CDR3 DNA reads as TGTGCCAGCAGCGTAGCGGGAGGCTACAATGAGCAGTTCTTC.

The V call is TRBV9, the J call TRBJ1-5; the match to TRBD1 covers 7 bases. The CDR3 spans 15 residues. Trimming took 0 bases from V and 4 from J; bases not matched to a gene: 4. Per germline, CDR1 SGDLS and CDR2 YYNGEE. The CDR3 sequence: CASSVEGAPNQPQHF. The CDR3 region has the DNA TGTGCCAGCAGCGTAGAGGGGGCACCGAATCAGCCCCAGCATTTT.

The chain joins TRBV11-2 to TRBJ1-5, with 9 nucleotides matching TRBD1. The germline V gene has CDR1 SGHAT and CDR2 FQNNGV. The V and J ends lost 4 bases and 2 bases, in that order; junction bases with no gene match: 6. The CDR3 loop spans 16 amino acids. The CDR3 here is CASSYTGGRGNQPQHF. In DNA form, the CDR3 reads TGTGCCAGCAGCTATACAGGGGGCAGAGGCAATCAGCCCCAGCATTTT.

V usage is TRBV28 and J usage is TRBJ1-5, with D possibly matching TRBD1 (5 bases). V was trimmed by 1 base and J by 7 bases, leaving 11 bases between them. This CDR3 contains 14 residues. Germline CDR1 and CDR2: MDHEN and SYDVKM. The CDR3 DNA is TGTGCCAGCAGTTTATCAGGGACTGAGCAGCCCCAGCATTTT. Translation: CASSLSGTEQPQHF.

This CDR3 reads CASRDPGLAVDEQFF. CDR3 nucleotide sequence: TGTGCCAGCAGGGATCCGGGACTAGCGGTTGATGAGCAGTTCTTC. The chain uses TRBV2 and TRBJ2-1; TRBD2 matches 11 bases. Germline CDR1 is SNHLY and CDR2 is FYNNEI. There are 15 residues in the CDR3. V shed 6 bases, J shed 8 bases, and the junction held 9 bases outside the gene matches.

The rearrangement joins TRBV9 to TRBJ1-2; D is possibly TRBD1 (5 bases). With 4 bases removed from V and 4 bases from J, the gap between germline ends came to 8 bases. Germline loops: CDR1 SGDLS, CDR2 YYNGEE. The CDR3 length is 12 residues. CDR3 nucleotides: TGTGCCAGCAGCCGACAGACCTATGGCTACACCTTC. Its protein product is CASSRQTYGYTF.

V and J are TRBV5-6 and TRBJ1-4; 7 positions agree with TRBD1. The CDR3 totals 13 residues. The germline gives CDR1 SGHDT, CDR2 YYEEEE. The junction had 5 bases not matched to a gene; V was cut back by 8 bases and J by 4 bases. The CDR3 bases are TGTGCCAGTAGGGGACAGATTAATGAAAAACTGTTTTTT. This codes for CASRGQINEKLFF. The complete variable domain, with remaining parts taken from reference TRBV5-6 and TRBJ1-4, reads DAGVTQSPTHLIKTRGQQVTLRCSPKSGHDTVSWYQQALGQGPQFIFQYYEEEERQRGNFPDRFSGHQFPNYSSELNVNALLLGDSALYLCASRGQINEKLFFGSGTQLSVL.

About this clone: One end of the junction is discordant with germline, which a read error may explain. V and J are TRBV7-9 and TRBJ1-4; 8 nucleotides match TRBD1. The CDR3 has 16 residues. Germline CDR1 and CDR2: SEHNR and FQNEAQ (reference sequence). This CDR3 reads CVSSLGPGQALEKLFF. Written as DNA, the CDR3 is TGTGTCAGCAGCTTAGGGCCGGGACAGGCTCTGGAAAAACTGTTTTTT.

The V call is TRBV5-1, the J call TRBJ1-1, with D maybe TRBD1 (6 bases). V was trimmed by 0 bases and J by 4 bases, leaving 16 bases between them. The CDR3 runs 16 residues. Looked up from germline, CDR1 is SGHRS and CDR2 is YFSETQ. CDR3 protein: CASSLEPGGLGTEAFF. CDR3 sequence (DNA): TGCGCCAGCAGCTTGGAGCCGGGGGGGCTGGGCACTGAAGCTTTCTTT.

J is TRBJ2-5 and V is TRBV2, with 8 positions matching TRBD1. CDR3 length: 15 amino acids. Germline trimming cut 5 bases from V and 1 base from J; bases unmatched to any gene: 6. Germline V gene sequence: CDR1 SNHLY, CDR2 FYNNEI. CDR3 DNA: TGTGCCAGCAGTCCCGACAGGGGAGCCCAAGAGACCCAGTACTTC. It yields the protein CASSPDRGAQETQYF.

The J gene is TRBJ2-7, the V gene TRBV9, with 8 bases identical to TRBD1. Germline V CDR1 and CDR2: SGDLS, YYNGEE. V lost 4 bases to trimming and J lost 0 bases; unmatched junction nucleotides: 6. This CDR3 has 15 amino acids. The CDR3 loop is CASSPWTGSSYEQYF. CDR3 DNA: TGTGCCAGCAGCCCTTGGACAGGGTCCTCCTACGAGCAGTACTTC. Complete variable domain (other parts from reference TRBV9 and TRBJ2-7): DSGVTQTPKHLITATGQRVTLRCSPRSGDLSVYWYQQSLDQGLQFLIQYYNGEERAKGNILERFSAQQFPDLHSELNLSSLELGDSALYFCASSPWTGSSYEQYFGPGTRLTVT.